This T cell receptor (beta chain) was sequenced for a study of graft-versus-host responses after intestinal transplantation. Study overall: Tacrolimus plus steroids were given to all recipients for about 3 years, preceded by anti-thymocyte globulin induction.

Libraries were prepared by immunoSEQ multiplex PCR; TCRdb keeps only in-frame clonotypes and omits some of them. The sample yields more than 9,500 clones, roughly 37% seen once. This CDR3 region has 15 residues. Per germline, CDR1 SGDLS and CDR2 YYNGEE. The V and J ends lost 4 bases and 7 bases respectively, with 17 bases between them. Study results and caveats: The highest levels of circulating GvH clones went along with early declines in HvG clones after transplant. High graft-versus-host to host-versus-graft T cell clonal ratios marked allografts of patients with graft-donor macrochimerism.

Irradiated stimulators labeled with violet dye, 200,000 in number, were plated with 200,000 CFSE-labeled responders. Following the reaction, CD3+CD4+ and CD3+CD8+ responders that were proliferating and CFSE-low underwent sorting. The input for sequencing was alloreactive CD8+ T cells from a mixed lymphocyte reaction culture, taken before intestinal transplant. Specified subset: CFSE-low proliferating T cells sorted from roughly six-day pre-transplant mixed lymphocyte reaction (GvH or HvG direction). This receptor was obtained from a human patient who received an intestinal transplant. The rearrangement links TRBV9 to TRBJ1-4; TRBD1 might be the D (6 bases). The CDR3 coding sequence is TGTGCCAGCAGCCCTAGGGGGGAAGTGAGTGAAAAACTGTTTTTT. Its translation: CASSPRGEVSEKLFF. Full variable domain (rest looked up from reference TRBV9 and TRBJ1-4): DSGVTQTPKHLITATGQRVTLRCSPRSGDLSVYWYQQSLDQGLQFLIQYYNGEERAKGNILERFSAQQFPDLHSELNLSSLELGDSALYFCASSPRGEVSEKLFFGSGTQLSVL.